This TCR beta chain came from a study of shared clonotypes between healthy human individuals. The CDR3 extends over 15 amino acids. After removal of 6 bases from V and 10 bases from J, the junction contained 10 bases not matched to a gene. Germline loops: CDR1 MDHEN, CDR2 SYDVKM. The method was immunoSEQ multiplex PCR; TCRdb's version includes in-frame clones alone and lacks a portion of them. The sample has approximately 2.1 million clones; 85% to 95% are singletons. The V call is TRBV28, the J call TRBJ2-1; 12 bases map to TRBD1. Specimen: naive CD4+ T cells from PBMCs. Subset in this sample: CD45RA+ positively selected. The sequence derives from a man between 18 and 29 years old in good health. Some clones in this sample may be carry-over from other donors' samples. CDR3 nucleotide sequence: TGTGCCAGCAGCGCACCGGGACAGGGGGCGGACGAGCAGTTCTTC. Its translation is CASSAPGQGADEQFF.